The 29 T cell receptor beta chains below all came from one sample that was sequenced in a study of blood T cell repertoires in COVID-19. The method was immunoSEQ multiplex PCR; TCRdb's version includes in-frame clones alone and lacks a portion of them. This table has about 180,000 clones, 80% appearing once. Specimen: PBMCs or T cells enriched from blood (not recorded which). The source of these receptors is a man aged 55 to 69 who had been exposed to COVID-19.

The V and J genes are TRBV27 and TRBJ1-2, with a tentative D call TRBD1 (5 bases). The CDR3 totals 15 residues. With 3 bases removed from V and 5 bases from J, the gap between germline ends came to 16 bases. Germline CDR1 is MNHEY and CDR2 is SMNVEV (reference sequence). The CDR3 DNA sequence: TGTGCCAGCAGTTTGTCCGGCAGGGTGCTATATGGCTACACCTTC. Its protein is CASSLSGRVLYGYTF.

V and J are TRBV19 and TRBJ2-1, with 12 bases lining up with TRBD2. Germline CDR1 reads LNHDA; CDR2 reads SQIVND (reference sequence). The CDR3 extends over 15 amino acids. V shed 4 bases, J shed 9 bases, and the junction held 7 bases outside the gene matches. The CDR3 DNA is TGTGCCAGTAGTACGGGGACTAGCGGGCGCAGTGAGCAGTTCTTC. Its protein is CASSTGTSGRSEQFF.

The gene calls are TRBV5-6 and TRBJ1-6; TRBD1 is a possible D gene (5 bases). Germline V lookup: CDR1 SGHDT, CDR2 YYEEEE. V lost 3 bases to trimming and J lost 1 base, with 11 bases between them. This CDR3 region has 16 residues. The CDR3 loop is CASSSLRQSYNSPLHF. The CDR3 nucleotides are TGTGCCAGCAGCTCGCTAAGACAGTCCTATAATTCACCCCTCCACTTT.

The J gene is TRBJ2-1, the V gene TRBV11-3, with 11 nucleotides matching TRBD2. Looked up from germline, CDR1 is SGHNT and CDR2 is YENEEA. With 3 bases clipped from V and 1 base from J, the junction kept 5 bases outside the gene matches. This CDR3 spans 17 amino acids. For the CDR3, the DNA is TGTGCCAGCAGCTTCGAACTAGCGGGAGTATCCTACAATGAGCAGTTCTTC. Translated: CASSFELAGVSYNEQFF. Full variable domain (outside the CDR3, taken from reference TRBV11-3 and TRBJ2-1): EAGVVQSPRYKIIEKKQPVAFWCNPISGHNTLYWYLQNLGQGPELLIRYENEEAVDDSQLPKDRFSAERLKGVDSTLKIQPAELGDSAVYLCASSFELAGVSYNEQFFGPGTRLTVL.

The rearrangement uses TRBV30 and TRBJ1-2; D is unresolved. Deletions cut 1 base from V and 3 bases from J, with 6 bases between. The CDR3 loop spans 12 amino acids. Germline-derived CDR1 and CDR2 are GTSNPN and SVGIG (reference sequence). The CDR3 region is CAWSAQHYGYTF. The CDR3 DNA reads as TGTGCCTGGAGTGCACAGCACTATGGCTACACCTTC.

This CDR3 reads CASSTPQGAKTEAFF. CDR3 bases: TGTGCCAGCAGTACACCACAGGGGGCTAAAACTGAAGCTTTCTTT. The chain employs TRBV6-5 and TRBJ1-1, with 9 nucleotides matching TRBD1. The CDR3 has 15 amino acids. J gave up 5 bases and V 5 bases, and 9 bases lay outside the gene matches. Looked up from germline, CDR1 is MNHEY and CDR2 is SVGAGI.

V usage is TRBV27 and J usage is TRBJ1-3, with 7 nucleotides matching TRBD1. There are 18 residues in the CDR3. The germline CDR1 and CDR2 sequences are MNHEY and SMNVEV (reference sequence). The V and J ends lost 2 bases and 0 bases, in that order; junction bases with no gene match: 10. The chain's CDR3 is CASSLTPPGQISGNTIYF. In nucleotides, the CDR3 is TGTGCCAGCAGTTTAACCCCCCCGGGACAGATCTCTGGAAACACCATATATTTT.

In nucleotides, the CDR3 is TGCGCCAGCAGCTTGGTTTCAGGGAGGGGGAGTGAAAAACTGTTTTTT. Amino acids: CASSLVSGRGSEKLFF. This sequence joins TRBV5-1 and TRBJ1-4, with D perhaps matching TRBD1 (6 bases). The germline V gene has CDR1 SGHRS and CDR2 YFSETQ. The CDR3 totals 16 residues. Trimming took off 0 bases at V and 7 bases at J, with 16 bases between the two ends.

The chain joins TRBV25-1 to TRBJ2-2, with 10 bases matching TRBD2. This CDR3 is built from 17 residues. Per the germline V gene, CDR1 is MGHDK and CDR2 is SYGVNS. The V and J ends lost 7 bases and 2 bases, in that order; junction bases with no gene match: 10. The CDR3 is CASIPPSSGSNTGELFF. CDR3 in DNA: TGTGCCAGCATCCCACCCTCTAGCGGGAGTAACACCGGGGAGCTGTTTTTT.

V gene TRBV7-2 combines with J gene TRBJ2-5; no clear D gene. The CDR3 covers 13 residues. Trimming cost V 4 bases and J 5 bases, with 11 bases left between them. Per germline, CDR1 SGHTA and CDR2 FQGNSA. CDR3 sequence: CASSSRRRETQYF. The CDR3 nucleotides read TGTGCCAGCAGCTCCAGACGGCGGGAGACCCAGTACTTC.

The DNA for the CDR3 is TGTGCCACACAGGGGGCATCTTACAATGAGCAGTTCTTC. Protein sequence: CATQGASYNEQFF. This sequence joins TRBV7-9 and TRBJ2-1; TRBD1 agrees at 9 bases. Germline CDR1 and CDR2: SEHNR and FQNEAQ (reference sequence). The CDR3 extends over 13 amino acids. The V gene end was trimmed by 10 bases and the J gene end by 4 bases; junction bases not matched to a gene: 5.

This clone has just a few counts. The chain joins TRBV9 to TRBJ2-1, with a weak D call TRBD1 (7 bases). CDR3 length: 14 amino acids. The germline V gene has CDR1 SGDLS and CDR2 YYNGEE. The V end lost 0 bases, the J end lost 9 bases, and 13 bases lay between the germline ends. CDR3 DNA: TGTGCCAGCAGCGTAGAAGGAGGGGGCCCTGAGCAGTTCTTC. The encoded protein is CASSVEGGGPEQFF.

This chain joins TRBV5-6 and TRBJ2-2; maybe TRBD1 (5 bases). CDR1 SGHDT and CDR2 YYEEEE come from the germline V gene. V was clipped by 1 base and J by 4 bases, with 5 bases between them. The CDR3 has 13 amino acids. This CDR3 reads CASSLQGTGELFF. In nucleotides, the CDR3 is TGTGCCAGCAGCTTGCAGGGCACCGGGGAGCTGTTTTTT.

V usage is TRBV27 and J usage is TRBJ2-3; 8 nucleotides align to TRBD2. Germline loops: CDR1 MNHEY, CDR2 SMNVEV (reference sequence). Trimming at V came to 0 bases and at J to 6 bases, leaving 8 bases not matched to a gene. This CDR3 is built from 16 residues. The CDR3 DNA reads TGTGCCAGCAGTTTATCGCCCAGCGGGAGAACCGATACGCAGTATTTT. This codes for CASSLSPSGRTDTQYF.

The chain recombines TRBV5-1 with TRBJ2-5; D is perhaps TRBD2 (6 bases). The CDR3 has 16 residues. Trimming took 0 bases from V and 2 from J, leaving 14 bases between them. Germline CDR1 reads SGHRS; CDR2 reads YFSETQ. Here the CDR3 reads CASSLGVGGAQETQYF. In DNA, the CDR3 is TGCGCCAGCAGCTTGGGGGTTGGAGGGGCACAAGAGACCCAGTACTTC.

This clone showed up many times. This sequence joins TRBV18 and TRBJ2-1, with TRBD2 identical over 9 bases. The CDR3 spans 14 residues. V gave up 8 bases and J gave up 4 bases; unmatched junction bases: 6. Per the germline V gene, CDR1 is KGHSH and CDR2 is LQKENI. This CDR3 is CASARAGGYNEQFF. In DNA, the CDR3 is TGTGCCAGCGCGCGAGCGGGAGGTTACAATGAGCAGTTCTTC.

The chain carries TRBV29-1 and TRBJ2-7; 7 positions agree with TRBD1. The J segment lost 4 bases and the V segment lost 6 bases, leaving 6 bases of the junction unmatched. The CDR3 loop spans 12 amino acids. Per germline, CDR1 SQVTM and CDR2 ANQGSEA. CDR3 in DNA: TGCAGCGTAGAGACAGGGCTGTACGAGCAGTACTTC. Its protein product is CSVETGLYEQYF.

The chain recombines TRBV30 with TRBJ2-3, with D possibly being TRBD1 (5 bases). The CDR3 has 15 amino acids. Between the trimmed V and J ends, which lost 0 bases and 3 bases, there was a span of 13 bases. Germline V gene lookup returns CDR1 GTSNPN and CDR2 SVGIG (reference sequence). DNA of the CDR3: TGTGCCTGGAGTGTAAGGCAGGGTATAACAGATACGCAGTATTTT. Translation gives CAWSVRQGITDTQYF.

This clone was observed a handful of times. The chain joins TRBV28 to TRBJ1-1; tentative D call: TRBD1 (5 bases). The germline CDR1 and CDR2 sequences are MDHEN and SYDVKM. There are 12 residues in the CDR3. V was cut by 2 bases and J by 8 bases, with 9 bases left in between. The CDR3 is CASSLSPGEAFF. CDR3 bases: TGTGCCAGCAGTTTAAGTCCAGGGGAAGCTTTCTTT. The whole variable domain, filled in from reference TRBV28 and TRBJ1-1, reads DVKVTQSSRYLVKRTGEKVFLECVQDMDHENMFWYRQDPGLGLRLIYFSYDVKMKEKGDIPEGYSVSREKKERFSLILESASTNQTSMYLCASSLSPGEAFFGQGTRLTVV.

V is TRBV30 and J is TRBJ1-1; no clear D. Trimming removed 0 bases at V and 1 base at J, with 6 bases between. CDR1 and CDR2 (germline): GTSNPN, SVGIG (reference sequence). The CDR3 is 13 residues long. DNA of the CDR3: TGTGCCTGGAGTGTCAACAAGAACACTGAAGCTTTCTTT. It specifies CAWSVNKNTEAFF.

This chain links TRBV4-2 with TRBJ1-6; TRBD1 might be the D (6 bases). V shed 0 bases and J shed 3 bases, with 6 bases lying between them. Germline CDR1 reads LGHNA; CDR2 reads YNFKEQ. This CDR3 is built from 15 residues. CDR3 bases: TGTGCCAGCAGCCAAGAAGGGGGCTATAATTCACCCCTCCACTTT. Translated, it gives CASSQEGGYNSPLHF.

The chain joins TRBV6-5 to TRBJ1-2; the match to TRBD1 covers 9 bases. The CDR3 is 13 residues long. V trimming: 7 bases; J trimming: 13 bases; junction bases outside the gene matches: 13. Germline V gives CDR1 MNHEY, CDR2 SVGAGI. CDR3 in DNA: TGTGCCAGCACCCCCGGGACAGGGACTAGGAGCACCTTC. Its protein is CASTPGTGTRSTF.

The J gene is TRBJ2-1, the V gene TRBV6-5; no firm D call. V was clipped by 4 bases and J by 6 bases, with 7 bases between them. The CDR3 is 12 amino acids. From germline, CDR1 is MNHEY and CDR2 SVGAGI. The CDR3 sequence is CASSSRRNEQFF. The CDR3 DNA reads as TGTGCCAGCAGTTCTAGACGCAATGAGCAGTTCTTC.

The genes are TRBV3-1 (or the pseudogene TRBV3-2) and TRBJ1-5; the D is unclear. The CDR3 totals 12 residues. Germline V gene sequence: CDR1 LGHDT, CDR2 YNNKEL (reference sequence). V shed 0 bases and J shed 9 bases, with 6 bases lying between them. The chain's CDR3 is CASSQEGGPQHF. CDR3 DNA sequence: TGTGCCAGCAGCCAAGAGGGAGGGCCCCAGCATTTT.

V usage is TRBV6-2 or TRBV6-3 and J usage is TRBJ1-2, with D tentatively TRBD1 (6 bases). CDR1 and CDR2 from the germline V gene are MNHEY and SVGEGT. The CDR3 has 15 amino acids. V dropped 4 bases and J dropped 4 bases, with 16 bases sitting between them. CDR3 sequence (DNA): TGTGCCAGCAGTTCTGACCAGACAGGACCCTATGGCTACACCTTC. As protein: CASSSDQTGPYGYTF.

The V call is TRBV6-5, the J call TRBJ1-1; D gene unclear. Per the germline V gene, CDR1 is MNHEY and CDR2 is SVGAGI. The CDR3 sequence is 11 residues long. V was pared by 6 bases and J by 4 bases, with 6 bases between. The CDR3 here is CASSGITEAFF. For the CDR3, the DNA is TGTGCCAGCAGCGGTATCACTGAAGCTTTCTTT.

The chain recombines TRBV27 with TRBJ2-1; 12 nucleotides match TRBD2. V lost 3 bases and J lost 3; bases outside the gene matches: 18. CDR1 MNHEY and CDR2 SMNVEV come from the germline V gene (reference sequence). The CDR3 extends over 21 amino acids. The CDR3 is CASSFRGLAGSTLWGYNEQFF. In DNA, the CDR3 is TGTGCCAGCAGTTTTAGAGGACTAGCGGGATCCACTCTCTGGGGCTACAATGAGCAGTTCTTC.

This chain uses TRBV12-5 with TRBJ1-1; a weak D match, TRBD1 (5 bases). Trimming removed 0 bases from V and 4 bases from J, with 12 bases in between. The CDR3 loop spans 15 amino acids. Germline V gene sequence: CDR1 LGHNT, CDR2 FRNRAP. CDR3 sequence reads: CASGLVLGRGTEAFF. The CDR3 DNA reads TGTGCTAGTGGTTTGGTACTGGGGCGAGGCACTGAAGCTTTCTTT. The full variable domain, completed using reference TRBV12-5 and TRBJ1-1, is DARVTQTPRHKVTEMGQEVTMRCQPILGHNTVFWYRQTMMQGLELLAYFRNRAPLDDSGMPKDRFSAEMPDATLATLKIQPSEPRDSAVYFCASGLVLGRGTEAFFGQGTRLTVV.

J is TRBJ2-1 and V is TRBV6-5; 10 bases agree with TRBD2. The CDR3 has 15 residues. Germline-derived CDR1 and CDR2 are MNHEY and SVGAGI. With 7 bases clipped from V and 8 bases from J, the junction kept 11 bases outside the gene matches. The CDR3 bases are TGTGCCAGCACCCACAGAGCGGGAGGGATCCATGAGCAGTTCTTC. Amino acids: CASTHRAGGIHEQFF.